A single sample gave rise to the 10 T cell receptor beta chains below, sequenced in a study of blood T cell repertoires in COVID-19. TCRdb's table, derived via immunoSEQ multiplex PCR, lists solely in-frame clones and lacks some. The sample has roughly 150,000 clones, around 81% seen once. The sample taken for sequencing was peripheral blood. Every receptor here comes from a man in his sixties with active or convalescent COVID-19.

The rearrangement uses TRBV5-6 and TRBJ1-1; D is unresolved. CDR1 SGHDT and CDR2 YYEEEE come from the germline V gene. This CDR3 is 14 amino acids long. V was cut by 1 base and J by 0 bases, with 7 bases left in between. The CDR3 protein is CASSLRFVNTEAFF. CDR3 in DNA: TGTGCCAGCAGCTTGCGGTTCGTGAACACTGAAGCTTTCTTT.

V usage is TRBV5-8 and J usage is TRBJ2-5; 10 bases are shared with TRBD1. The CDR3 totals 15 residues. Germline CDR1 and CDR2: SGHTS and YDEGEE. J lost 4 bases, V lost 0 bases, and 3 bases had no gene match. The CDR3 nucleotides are TGTGCCAGCAGCTTGGCCCGGGACAGGGGAGAGACCCAGTACTTC. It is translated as CASSLARDRGETQYF.

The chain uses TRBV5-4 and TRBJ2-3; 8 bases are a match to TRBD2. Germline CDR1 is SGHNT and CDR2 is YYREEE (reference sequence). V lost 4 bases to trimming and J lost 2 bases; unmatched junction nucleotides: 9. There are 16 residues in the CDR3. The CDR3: CASSPAGTRLTDTQYF. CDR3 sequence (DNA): TGTGCCAGCAGCCCAGCCGGGACTAGACTCACAGATACGCAGTATTTT.

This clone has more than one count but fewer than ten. The CDR3 bases are TGTGCCAGCAGTGTGTTAGGGGGTGAAGCTTTCTTT. Its protein product is CASSVLGGEAFF. The chain links TRBV12-3 or TRBV12-4 to TRBJ1-1, with D perhaps TRBD1 (6 bases). The length of the CDR3 is 12 residues. Trimming pared 5 bases from V and 7 bases from J, leaving 11 bases between.

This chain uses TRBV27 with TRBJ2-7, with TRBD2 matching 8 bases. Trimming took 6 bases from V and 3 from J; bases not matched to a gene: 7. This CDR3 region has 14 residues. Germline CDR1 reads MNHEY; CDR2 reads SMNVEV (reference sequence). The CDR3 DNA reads TGTGCCAGCAGGCTGGGACTAGGAGGCTACGAGCAGTACTTC. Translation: CASRLGLGGYEQYF.

CDR3 coding DNA: TGTGCCAGCAGCCAAGAGGGTGTCAATAGTAGGGGTTGGAACACTGAAGCTTTCTTT. Its translation is CASSQEGVNSRGWNTEAFF. The chain links TRBV3-1 (or the pseudogene TRBV3-2) to TRBJ1-1; D is possibly TRBD1 (5 bases). The germline V gene encodes CDR1 LGHDT and CDR2 YNNKEL (reference sequence). V was shortened by 0 bases and J by 1 base, with 21 bases between the two germline ends. This CDR3 spans 19 amino acids.

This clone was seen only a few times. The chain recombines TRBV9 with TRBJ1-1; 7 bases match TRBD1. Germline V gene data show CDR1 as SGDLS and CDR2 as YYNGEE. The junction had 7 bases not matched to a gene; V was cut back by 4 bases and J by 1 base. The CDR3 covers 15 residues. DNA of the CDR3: TGTGCCAGCAGCCTAGGGACAGCCGGGAACACTGAAGCTTTCTTT. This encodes CASSLGTAGNTEAFF.

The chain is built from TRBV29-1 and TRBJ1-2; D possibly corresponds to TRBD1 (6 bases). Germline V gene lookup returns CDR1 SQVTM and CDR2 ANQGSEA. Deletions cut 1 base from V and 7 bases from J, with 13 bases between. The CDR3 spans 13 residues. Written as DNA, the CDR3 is TGCAGCGTTGAAGTCTCGGGGGGCGGTGGCTACACCTTC. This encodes CSVEVSGGGGYTF.

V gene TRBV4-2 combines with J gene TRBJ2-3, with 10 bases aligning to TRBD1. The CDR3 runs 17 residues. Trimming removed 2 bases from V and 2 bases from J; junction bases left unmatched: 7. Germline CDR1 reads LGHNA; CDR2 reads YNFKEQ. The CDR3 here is CASSQRGRQGATDTQYF. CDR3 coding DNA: TGTGCCAGCAGCCAAAGGGGAAGACAGGGGGCCACAGATACGCAGTATTTT.

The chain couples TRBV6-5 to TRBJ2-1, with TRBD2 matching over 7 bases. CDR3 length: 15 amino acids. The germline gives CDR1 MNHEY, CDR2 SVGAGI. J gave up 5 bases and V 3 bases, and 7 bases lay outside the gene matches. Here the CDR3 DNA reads TGTGCCAGCAGTTATGCGTCTAGCGGCCACAATGAGCAGTTCTTC. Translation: CASSYASSGHNEQFF.